This T cell receptor (beta chain) originates from a study of blood T cell repertoires in COVID-19. Study details: COVID-19 samples from acute and convalescent phases originated in the United States, Italy and Spain. Nucleic acid was either cDNA or gDNA, and it came from T cells, B-cell-depleted T cells, or PBMCs.

A few counts support this clone. J gave up 0 bases and V 1 base, and 3 bases lay outside the gene matches. The length of the CDR3 is 15 residues. The germline V gene encodes CDR1 SGHRS and CDR2 YFSETQ. Methods used by the authors: The assay estimated nucleated cells by amplifying reference gene primers. Using immunoSEQ multiplex PCR, the repertoire was profiled, and TCRdb retains in-frame clones only, with some absent. V and J calls and clone size come straight from that table; D and trimming were deduced from the DNA. The sample contains 210,000 or so clones, 75% to 90% of which appear only once. The rearrangement links TRBV5-1 to TRBJ2-7; 8 bases align to TRBD2. The sequence was collected from a human donor in a cohort sampled during active COVID-19. Sequenced: peripheral blood. The CDR3 bases are TGCGCCAGCAGCTTGCTAGGGACTAGCTCCTACGAGCAGTACTTC. It is translated as CASSLLGTSSYEQYF.